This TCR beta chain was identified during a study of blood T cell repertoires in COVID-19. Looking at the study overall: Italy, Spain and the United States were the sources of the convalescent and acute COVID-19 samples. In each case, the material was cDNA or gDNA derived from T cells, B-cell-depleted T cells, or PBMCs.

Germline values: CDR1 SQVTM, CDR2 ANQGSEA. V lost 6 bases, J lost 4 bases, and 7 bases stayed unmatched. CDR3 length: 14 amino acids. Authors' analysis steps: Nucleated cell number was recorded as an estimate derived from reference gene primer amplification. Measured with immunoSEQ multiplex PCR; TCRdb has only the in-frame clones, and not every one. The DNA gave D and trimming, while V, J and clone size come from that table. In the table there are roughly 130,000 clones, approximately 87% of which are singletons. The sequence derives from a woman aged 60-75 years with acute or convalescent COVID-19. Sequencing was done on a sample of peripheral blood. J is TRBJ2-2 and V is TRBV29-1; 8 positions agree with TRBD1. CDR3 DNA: TGCAGCGTGGGACAGGCCGCCTTCACCGGGGAGCTGTTTTTT. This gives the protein CSVGQAAFTGELFF.